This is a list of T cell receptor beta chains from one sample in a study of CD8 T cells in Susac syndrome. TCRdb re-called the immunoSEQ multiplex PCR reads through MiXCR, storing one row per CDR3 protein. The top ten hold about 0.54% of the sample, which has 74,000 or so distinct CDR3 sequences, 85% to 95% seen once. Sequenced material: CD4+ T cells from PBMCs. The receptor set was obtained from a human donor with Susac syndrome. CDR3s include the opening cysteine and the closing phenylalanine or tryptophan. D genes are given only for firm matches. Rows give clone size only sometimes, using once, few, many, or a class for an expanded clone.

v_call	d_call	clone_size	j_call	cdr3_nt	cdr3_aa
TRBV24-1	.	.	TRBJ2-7	TGTGCCACCAGTGACCCGGACAAATCCTACGAGCAGTACTTC	CATSDPDKSYEQYF
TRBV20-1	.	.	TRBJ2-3	TGCAGTGCTGGGCGGGTGTCTAGCACAGATACGCAGTATTTT	CSAGRVSSTDTQYF
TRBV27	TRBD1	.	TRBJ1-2	TGTGCCAGCAGTGCCCACAGGGGCCCCGACTATGGCTACACCTTC	CASSAHRGPDYGYTF
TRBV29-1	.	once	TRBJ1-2	TGCAGCGTTGAAGATCAGGGACACCCTAACTATGGCTACACCTTC	CSVEDQGHPNYGYTF
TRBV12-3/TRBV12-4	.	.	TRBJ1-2	TGTGCCAGCAGTTTATTTGGGAGCTATGGCTACACCTTC	CASSLFGSYGYTF
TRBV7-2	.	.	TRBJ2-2	TGTGCCAGCAGCTCCAACAGGGTGACCACCGGGGAGCTGTTTTTT	CASSSNRVTTGELFF
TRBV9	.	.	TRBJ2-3	TGTGCCAGCAGCGCCGGGACACTAGCTAGCACAGATACGCAGTATTTT	CASSAGTLASTDTQYF
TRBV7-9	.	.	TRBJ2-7	TGTGCCAGCAGCTTACAGGAAATCCCCTACGAGCAGTACTTC	CASSLQEIPYEQYF
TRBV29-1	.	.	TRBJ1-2	TGCAGCGTTGGGACCTATGGCTACACCTTC	CSVGTYGYTF
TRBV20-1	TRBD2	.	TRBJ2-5	TGCAGTGCCATTAAAGGGGCGGGAGTTATGGGAGAGACCCAGTACTTC	CSAIKGAGVMGETQYF
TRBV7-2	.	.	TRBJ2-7	TGTGCCAGCAGCATTCAAGGGGGGAGCTCCTACGAGCAGTACTTC	CASSIQGGSSYEQYF
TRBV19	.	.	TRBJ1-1	TGTGCCAGTAGAAGACTCGGGCAGAGGAACACTGAAGCTTTCTTT	CASRRLGQRNTEAFF
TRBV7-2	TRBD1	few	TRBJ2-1	TGTGCCAGCAGCTCCCGACAGGGGGTTTACAATGAGCAGTTCTTC	CASSSRQGVYNEQFF
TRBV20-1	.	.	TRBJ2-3	TGCAGTGCCGGGAGTGGGGGAGGAACAGATACGCAGTATTTT	CSAGSGGGTDTQYF
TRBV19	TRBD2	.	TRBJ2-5	TGTGCCAGTAGGACGGGGGCTAGCGGGAGATCCCAAGAGACCCAGTACTTC	CASRTGASGRSQETQYF
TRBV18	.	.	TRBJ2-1	TGTGCCAGCTCGCTGAGCCAGGGGAATGAGCAGTTCTTC	CASSLSQGNEQFF
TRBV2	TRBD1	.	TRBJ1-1	TGTGCCAGCACCGGACCCGGGACAGGGACCACTGAAGCTTTCTTT	CASTGPGTGTTEAFF
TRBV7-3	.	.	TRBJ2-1	TGTGCCAGCAGCCCGAGGACAGATTACAATGAGCAGTTCTTC	CASSPRTDYNEQFF
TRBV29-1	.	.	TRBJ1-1	TGCAGCGTTTCGAACAGGGTCTGGAACACTGAAGCTTTCTTT	CSVSNRVWNTEAFF
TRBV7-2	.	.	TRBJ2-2	TGTGCCAGCAGCTTAGCACTAGTGGGCGGAGCAAGCGCCGGGGAGCTGTTTTTT	CASSLALVGGASAGELFF
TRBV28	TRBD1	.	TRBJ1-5	TGTGCCAGCAGTGCGGCAGGGGGAAGGCCCCAGCATTTT	CASSAAGGRPQHF
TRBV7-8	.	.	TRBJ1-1	TGTGCCAGCAACCCGACAGAAATGAACACTGAAGCTTTCTTT	CASNPTEMNTEAFF
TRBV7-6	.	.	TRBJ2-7	TGTGCCAGCAGCTTACGACTTCTCCACGAGCAGTACTTC	CASSLRLLHEQYF
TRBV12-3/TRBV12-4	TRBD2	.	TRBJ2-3	TGTGCCAGCAGTCTCGGGACTAGCGGGAGGGCTACGACGGATACGCAGTATTTT	CASSLGTSGRATTDTQYF
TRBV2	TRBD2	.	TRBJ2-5	TGTGCCAGCTCTCGGACTAGCGCGGGGTCAGAGACCCAGTACTTC	CASSRTSAGSETQYF
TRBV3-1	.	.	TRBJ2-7	TGTGCCAGCAGCCAGGAAGGGGGGTCAGCTCACTACGAGCAGTACTTC	CASSQEGGSAHYEQYF
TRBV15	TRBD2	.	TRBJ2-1	TGTGCCACCAGCAGAGATGTGACTAGCGGGAAAAATGAGCAGTTCTTC	CATSRDVTSGKNEQFF
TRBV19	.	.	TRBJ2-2	TGTGCCAGTACAAGGGAGGGGGAGCTGTTTTTT	CASTREGELFF
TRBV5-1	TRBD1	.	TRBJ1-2	TGCGCCAGCAGCTATGACAGGGTGGGCTACACCTTC	CASSYDRVGYTF